These 14 T cell receptor beta chains were sequenced from one sample in a study of cytotoxic CD8 clonotypes in ibrutinib-treated CLL. Here immunoSEQ multiplex PCR was the method, and the copy in TCRdb shows in-frame clones only, minus some. This sample yields over 120,000 clones, of which 79% are seen a single time; 10% to 15% belongs to the top ten. This sample comprised PBMCs, obtained after 12 months of ibrutinib treatment. All receptors come from a human donor with chronic lymphocytic leukemia.

The rearrangement uses TRBV7-2 and TRBJ2-3; 11 bases agree with TRBD2. CDR1 is SGHTA and CDR2 is FQGNSA in the germline V gene. The CDR3 runs 15 residues. Losses at the gene ends were 6 bases for V and 4 bases for J; bases not matched to a gene: 6. The CDR3 DNA reads as TGTGCCAGCAGTCAACTAGCGGGAGTGGCAGATACGCAGTATTTT. This codes for CASSQLAGVADTQYF.

This chain links TRBV4-3 with TRBJ2-2; no clear D. Looked up from germline, CDR1 is LGHNA and CDR2 is YSLEER. CDR3 length equals 14 residues. Trimming removed 1 base at V and 6 bases at J, with 9 bases between. The CDR3 DNA reads as TGCGCCAGCAGCCAAGTTTTTCGCCCCGGGGAGCTGTTTTTT. It encodes CASSQVFRPGELFF.

The chain carries TRBV7-2 and TRBJ1-1; D is possibly TRBD1 (5 bases). The germline gives CDR1 SGHTA, CDR2 FQGNSA. Trimming took off 7 bases at V and 0 bases at J, with 12 bases between the two ends. The CDR3 is made up of 14 amino acids. The CDR3 DNA follows: TGTGCCAGCACCTTGACAGACTTGAACACTGAAGCTTTCTTT. The encoded protein is CASTLTDLNTEAFF. Using reference TRBV7-2 and TRBJ1-1 for the parts outside the CDR3, the full variable domain is GAGVSQSPSNKVTEKGKDVELRCDPISGHTALYWYRQSLGQGLEFLIYFQGNSAPDKSGLPSDRFSAERTGGSVSTLTIQRTQQEDSAVYLCASTLTDLNTEAFFGQGTRLTVV.

The chain couples TRBV9 to TRBJ2-7, with D hard to call. V lost 2 bases and J 13 bases, leaving 22 bases between the germline ends. The germline gives CDR1 SGDLS, CDR2 YYNGEE. The CDR3 is 14 amino acids. In DNA form, the CDR3 reads TGTGCCAGCAGCGTTTCGGGCGGAAACCCGCCTTTATACTTC. It yields the protein CASSVSGGNPPLYF.

The chain uses TRBV2 and TRBJ1-2; 7 bases map to TRBD1. After removal of 9 bases from V and 0 bases from J, the junction contained 13 bases not matched to a gene. Germline loops: CDR1 SNHLY, CDR2 FYNNEI. The CDR3 is 16 residues long. Written as DNA, the CDR3 is TGTGCCAGATGTGAGGGGGCTGGATATGCTAACTATGGCTACACCTTC. This encodes CARCEGAGYANYGYTF.

V and J are TRBV10-3 and TRBJ1-2; D unclear. In germline, CDR1 is ENHRY, CDR2 SYGVKD. Trimming took off 2 bases at V and 2 bases at J, with 9 bases between the two ends. This CDR3 comprises 14 residues. CDR3 sequence reads: CAISETTGNYGYTF. In DNA, the CDR3 is TGTGCCATCAGTGAGACAACCGGGAACTATGGCTACACCTTC.

This clone was picked up one time. The chain links TRBV9 to TRBJ2-7; possible D gene TRBD2, 6 bases. V lost 4 bases, J lost 0 bases, and 14 bases lay in between. The germline V gene encodes CDR1 SGDLS and CDR2 YYNGEE. The length of the CDR3 is 15 residues. This chain's CDR3 is CASSRGGGSSYEQYF. For the CDR3, the DNA is TGTGCCAGCAGCAGAGGTGGAGGGAGCTCCTACGAGCAGTACTTC.

There are a few counts of this clone. This chain joins TRBV5-6 and TRBJ1-2; a possible D gene is TRBD1 (5 bases). CDR1 and CDR2 from the germline V gene are SGHDT and YYEEEE. This CDR3 is built from 14 residues. With 4 bases removed from V and 2 bases from J, the gap between germline ends came to 12 bases. The CDR3 region is CASSPLWGNYGYTF. For the CDR3, the DNA is TGTGCCAGCAGCCCCTTGTGGGGGAACTATGGCTACACCTTC.

The rearrangement links TRBV13 to TRBJ2-5; 13 bases fit TRBD2. The CDR3 consists of 17 residues. The V and J ends lost 4 bases and 0 bases, in that order; junction bases with no gene match: 5. Germline values: CDR1 PRHDT, CDR2 FYEKMQ (reference sequence). The CDR3 spells CASSSGLAGEHQETQYF. The CDR3 coding sequence is TGTGCCAGCAGCTCCGGACTAGCGGGAGAACACCAAGAGACCCAGTACTTC.

This CDR3 is CASSLVGGQSGNTIYF. In DNA form, the CDR3 reads TGTGCCAGCAGCTTAGTAGGGGGGCAATCTGGAAACACCATATATTTT. This chain links TRBV11-2 with TRBJ1-3, with D tentatively TRBD1 (6 bases). The CDR3 has 16 residues. Germline V gene lookup returns CDR1 SGHAT and CDR2 FQNNGV. The germline V and J ends were trimmed by 1 base and 1 base, with 11 bases remaining between them. The full variable domain, rest sourced from reference TRBV11-2 and TRBJ1-3, is EAGVAQSPRYKIIEKRQSVAFWCNPISGHATLYWYQQILGQGPKLLIQFQNNGVVDDSQLPKDRFSAERLKGVDSTLKIQPAKLEDSAVYLCASSLVGGQSGNTIYFGEGSWLTVV.

V gene TRBV27 combines with J gene TRBJ2-1, with 8 bases aligning to TRBD2. V shed 5 bases and J 7 bases; nucleotides not matched to a gene: 7. Germline loops: CDR1 MNHEY, CDR2 SMNVEV (reference sequence). The CDR3 loop spans 14 amino acids. CDR3 nucleotides: TGTGCCAGCAGTCTTGTTAGCGGGAAAAATGAGCAGTTCTTC. Translated, it gives CASSLVSGKNEQFF.

This clone appeared once. The chain is built from TRBV7-8 and TRBJ2-7; unclear D gene. Between the trimmed V and J ends, which lost 4 bases and 2 bases, there was a span of 12 bases. The CDR3 length is 14 residues. CDR1 is SGHVS and CDR2 is FQNEAQ in the germline V gene. In DNA form, the CDR3 reads TGTGCCAGCAGCTCCACACGTATAACCTACGAGCAGTACTTC. Amino acids: CASSSTRITYEQYF. Using reference TRBV7-8 and TRBJ2-7 for the parts outside the CDR3, the full variable domain is GAGVSQSPRYKVAKRGQDVALRCDPISGHVSLFWYQQALGQGPEFLTYFQNEAQLDKSGLPSDRFFAERPEGSVSTLKIQRTQQEDSAVYLCASSSTRITYEQYFGPGTRLTVT.

The chain joins TRBV14 to TRBJ2-1, with 8 bases identical to TRBD2. Germline CDR1 SGHDN, CDR2 FVKESK. The junction had 8 bases not matched to a gene; V was cut back by 9 bases and J by 4 bases. The CDR3 sequence is 14 residues long. The CDR3 loop is CASKTSGGYNEQFF. The CDR3, as DNA: TGTGCCAGTAAAACTAGCGGAGGTTACAATGAGCAGTTCTTC. Full variable domain (rest looked up from reference TRBV14 and TRBJ2-1): EAGVTQFPSHSVIEKGQTVTLRCDPISGHDNLYWYRRVMGKEIKFLLHFVKESKQDESGMPNNRFLAERTGGTYSTLKVQPAELEDSGVYFCASKTSGGYNEQFFGPGTRLTVL.

This clone was counted only a few times. The chain has TRBV6-5 and TRBJ1-2; a weak D match, TRBD1 (5 bases). Trimming removed 0 bases at V and 6 bases at J, with 11 bases between. Germline CDR1 is MNHEY and CDR2 is SVGAGI. This CDR3 spans 14 amino acids. The CDR3 nucleotides read TGTGCCAGCAGTTACTCTCAGGGTATCGATGGCTACACCTTC. Amino acids: CASSYSQGIDGYTF.